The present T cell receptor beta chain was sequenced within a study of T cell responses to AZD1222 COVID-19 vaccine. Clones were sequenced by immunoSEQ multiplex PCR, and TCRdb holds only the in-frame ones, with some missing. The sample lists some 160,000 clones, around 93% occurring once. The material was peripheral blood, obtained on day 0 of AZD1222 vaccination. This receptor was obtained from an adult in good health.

For the CDR3, the DNA is TGCAGCGTTGATACCAGGGACTATGGCTACACCTTC. Translation gives CSVDTRDYGYTF. The chain has TRBV29-1 and TRBJ1-2, with D tentatively TRBD1 (5 bases). Trimming pared 3 bases from V and 3 bases from J, leaving 8 bases between. The CDR3 loop spans 12 amino acids. Germline CDR1 reads SQVTM; CDR2 reads ANQGSEA.